These T cell receptor beta chains were read from a single sample in a study of shared clonotypes between healthy human individuals. Profiled with immunoSEQ multiplex PCR; TCRdb holds only in-frame clones, not every one. The repertoire holds approximately 2,000,000 clones, 85% to 95% seen once, with more than 1.5% in the top ten. Material: naive CD8+ T cells from PBMCs. The receptors here all came from a man aged 18 to 30 in good health. Some clones in this sample may be carry-over from other donors' samples. Each CDR3 is given with its conserved first and last residue. The D gene is left open where the match is weak. Rows give clone size only sometimes, using once, few, many, or a class for an expanded clone.

j_call | clone_size | v_call | d_call | cdr3_nt | cdr3_aa
TRBJ1-5 | few | TRBV27 | - | TGTGCCAGCAGTCCCTACCGAGGGGGGAATCAGCCCCAGCATTTT | CASSPYRGGNQPQHF
TRBJ2-1 | - | TRBV4-2 | TRBD1 | TGTGCCAGCAGCCAAGCGGTGGGGGACAGGGTGGTAAATGAGCAGTTCTTC | CASSQAVGDRVVNEQFF
TRBJ1-5 | - | TRBV9 | - | TGTGCCAGCAGCAGAGGAGGCGGTGTTCAGCCCCAGCATTTT | CASSRGGGVQPQHF
TRBJ2-7 | - | TRBV28 | - | TGTGCCAGCAGTTTAAGGGTTACGGAGTACGAGCAGTACTTC | CASSLRVTEYEQYF
TRBJ2-5 | - | TRBV11-2 | TRBD1 | TGTGCCAGCAGCCCCCGGACAGGGGGCCAAGAGACCCAGTACTTC | CASSPRTGGQETQYF
TRBJ2-7 | - | TRBV28 | - | TGTGCCAGCAGCCCCCTCCCTAACTACGAGCAGTACTTC | CASSPLPNYEQYF
TRBJ2-3 | - | TRBV9 | - | TGTGCCAGCAGCACAACTTGGGCGGGGACAGATACGCAGTATTTT | CASSTTWAGTDTQYF
TRBJ2-2 | - | TRBV28 | - | TGTGCCAGCAGGAACACCGGGGAGCTGTTTTTT | CASRNTGELFF
TRBJ2-1 | - | TRBV7-9 | - | TGTGCCAGCAGCCCAACGATCGGGGGCACGGCGAACGATGAGCAGTTCTTC | CASSPTIGGTANDEQFF
TRBJ2-5 | - | TRBV6-5 | - | TGTGCCAGCAGTTACTCGTGGGAGGCGGTTGGGACCCAGTACTTC | CASSYSWEAVGTQYF
TRBJ2-7 | - | TRBV9 | - | TGTGCCAGCAGCCCTACGTGGGGGGGGCAATCCTACGAGCAGTACTTC | CASSPTWGGQSYEQYF
TRBJ2-4 | - | TRBV27 | - | TGTGCCAGCAGTTCTAGGGGTCAGAGGAACATTCAGTACTTC | CASSSRGQRNIQYF
TRBJ2-2 | - | TRBV7-9 | TRBD1 | TGTGCCAGCAGCTTCAAGGACAGGGCGGCCGGGGAGCTGTTTTTT | CASSFKDRAAGELFF
TRBJ2-1 | - | TRBV29-1 | - | TGCAGCGTTGAAGTAAACTACAATGAGCAGTTCTTC | CSVEVNYNEQFF
TRBJ1-5 | - | TRBV13 | - | TGTGCCAGCAGCCGGGGGAGGGATAGCAATCAGCCCCAGCATTTT | CASSRGRDSNQPQHF
TRBJ1-1 | - | TRBV10-3 | - | TGTGCCATCAGTGAGTTACAGGATCTAGAAGCTTTCTTT | CAISELQDLEAFF
TRBJ1-1 | - | TRBV6-5 | TRBD1 | TGTGCCAGCAGCTACAGGGGAATCGGGAACACTGAAGCTTTCTTT | CASSYRGIGNTEAFF
TRBJ2-1 | - | TRBV9 | TRBD1 | TGTGCCAGCACCCAATCAGGGACAGACGAGTACAATGAGCAGTTCTTC | CASTQSGTDEYNEQFF
TRBJ2-1 | once | TRBV11-3 | TRBD2 | TGTGCCAGCAGTCAGGGGCTAGCGGGTTACAATGAGCAGTTCTTC | CASSQGLAGYNEQFF
TRBJ1-1 | - | TRBV5-1 | - | TGCGCCAGCAGCTTGAGTATGAACACTGAAGCTTTCTTT | CASSLSMNTEAFF
TRBJ2-2 | - | TRBV30 | TRBD2 | TGTGCCTGGAGTGTATCCGTGGGAGGGGTGGACGGGGAGCTGTTTTTT | CAWSVSVGGVDGELFF
TRBJ2-7 | - | TRBV9 | - | TGTGCCAGCAGCGTCGGGGACGCCTACGAGCAGTACTTC | CASSVGDAYEQYF
TRBJ2-5 | - | TRBV7-9 | - | TGTGCCAGCAGCGTACAGAGTAAAGAGACCCAGTACTTC | CASSVQSKETQYF
TRBJ2-6 | - | TRBV19 | - | TGTGCCAGTAGTATCCCTCGAGTCTCTGGGGCCAACGTCCTGACTTTC | CASSIPRVSGANVLTF
TRBJ2-7 | - | TRBV29-1 | - | TGCAGCGTTGAGACCAGGGGTTACGAGCAGTACTTC | CSVETRGYEQYF
TRBJ2-3 | - | TRBV7-6 | TRBD2 | TGTGCCAGCAGCAATCCCGGGACTAGCTCCCCTAGCACAGATACGCAGTATTTT | CASSNPGTSSPSTDTQYF
TRBJ2-1 | - | TRBV29-1 | TRBD2 | TGCAGCGTCCCCTGGGGGACTAGCGGGAGAAGGGCCTACAATGAGCAGTTCTTC | CSVPWGTSGRRAYNEQFF
TRBJ2-1 | - | TRBV7-9 | TRBD1 | TGTGCCAGCAGCTTCACAGGGGGCTTGTACAATGAGCAGTTCTTC | CASSFTGGLYNEQFF
TRBJ1-5 | - | TRBV28 | TRBD1 | TGTGCCAGTCTGACCGGGACAGGGATTCAGCCCCAGCATTTT | CASLTGTGIQPQHF
TRBJ1-6 | - | TRBV5-1 | - | TGCGCCAGCAGCTCGAGCGGCAATGTTGCGAGCTCCTATAATTCACCCCTCCACTTT | CASSSSGNVASSYNSPLHF
TRBJ2-7 | - | TRBV13 | - | TGTGCCAGCAGCTTTCTAACCTACGAGCAGTACTTC | CASSFLTYEQYF
TRBJ1-1 | - | TRBV5-3 | - | TGTGCCAGAAGCTTAACAGGGAACACTGAAGCTTTCTTT | CARSLTGNTEAFF
TRBJ1-2 | - | TRBV7-8 | TRBD1 | TGTGCCAGCAGCTTAGAGGGACAGGGTCGATACTATGGCTACACCTTC | CASSLEGQGRYYGYTF
TRBJ2-3 | - | TRBV7-3 | TRBD1 | TGTGCCAGCAGTCCTTTGACAGGGGAAGAGGATACGCAGTATTTT | CASSPLTGEEDTQYF
TRBJ2-7 | - | TRBV15 | - | TGTGCCACCAGCAAAGACGACCCGAGCGGTACCTACGAGCAGTACTTC | CATSKDDPSGTYEQYF
TRBJ2-1 | - | TRBV29-1 | TRBD2 | TGCAGCGTGCTACTAGCAGCGGGAGAAAGCCTCAATGAGCAGTTCTTC | CSVLLAAGESLNEQFF
TRBJ2-3 | - | TRBV5-6 | TRBD2 | TGTGCCAGCAGCCCACCTAGCGGGGAGACCAGCACAGATACGCAGTATTTT | CASSPPSGETSTDTQYF
TRBJ2-3 | - | TRBV27 | TRBD1 | TGTGCCAGCACCACGGTCGGGACAGGGGGCGTATCAGATACGCAGTATTTT | CASTTVGTGGVSDTQYF
TRBJ2-5 | - | TRBV9 | TRBD1 | TGTGCCAGCAGCGTAGCTCAGACAGGGTGGGAGACCCAGTACTTC | CASSVAQTGWETQYF
TRBJ2-3 | - | TRBV9 | - | TGTGCCAGCAGCTTACCGAACAGGGCAGATACGCAGTATTTT | CASSLPNRADTQYF
TRBJ1-2 | - | TRBV9 | - | TGTGCCAGCAGCCCCCGGGACGGCGACTGGTATGGCTACACCTTC | CASSPRDGDWYGYTF
TRBJ2-7 | many | TRBV28 | - | TGTGCCAGCAGTTTTAGTAGCAGGGGTATAGGCGAGCAGTACTTC | CASSFSSRGIGEQYF
TRBJ2-6 | - | TRBV27 | - | TGTGCCAGCAGTTTAGGCCAGGCCACTGGGGCCAACGTCCTGACTTTC | CASSLGQATGANVLTF
TRBJ2-7 | - | TRBV10-2 | - | TGCGCCAGCGGCAGGGGAGGGGACGAGCAGTACTTC | CASGRGGDEQYF
TRBJ1-5 | - | TRBV27 | TRBD1 | TGTGCCAGCAGTTTAGTTTCAGGGGGGGATCAGCCCCAGCATTTT | CASSLVSGGDQPQHF
TRBJ1-2 | - | TRBV19 | TRBD1 | TGTGCCAGTAGTTCTGGGGACAGTTCTAACTATGGCTACACCTTC | CASSSGDSSNYGYTF
TRBJ2-2 | - | TRBV4-1 | TRBD1 | TGCGCCAGCAGCCCATCACCGGGACAGGGCACCGGGGAGCTGTTTTTT | CASSPSPGQGTGELFF
TRBJ2-5 | - | TRBV2 | - | TGTGCCAGCAAGCCAGCAGGGGTCCAAGAGACCCAGTACTTC | CASKPAGVQETQYF
TRBJ1-2 | - | TRBV27 | - | TGTGCCAGCAGTTCCACCCCGGGACCGAAGGCCTATGGCTACACCTTC | CASSSTPGPKAYGYTF
TRBJ2-7 | - | TRBV11-2 | - | TGTGCCAGCTCCATCGGAGGGTACGAGCAGTACTTC | CASSIGGYEQYF
TRBJ2-7 | few | TRBV28 | - | TGTGCCAGCAGTTTATCCGTCGGGCCACCCTCCTACGAGCAGTACTTC | CASSLSVGPPSYEQYF
TRBJ2-1 | - | TRBV10-3 | - | TGTGCCATCAGTGAGGAGGCAGGGGCGTCCTACAATGAGCAGTTCTTC | CAISEEAGASYNEQFF
TRBJ2-1 | - | TRBV27 | TRBD2 | TGTGCCAGCAGTTTTCGGGCGGGAGCCTACAATGAGCAGTTCTTC | CASSFRAGAYNEQFF
TRBJ1-2 | - | TRBV11-2 | - | TGTGCCAGCAGCCTAGCAGGCAGCTATGGCTACACCTTC | CASSLAGSYGYTF
TRBJ2-1 | - | TRBV5-6 | TRBD2 | TGTGCCAGCAGCTTCGGGACTAGGAGCCATGAGCAGTTCTTC | CASSFGTRSHEQFF